This TCR beta chain was recovered during a study of naive and memory T cell subsets. The study, taken as a whole, reports: A few larger clonotypes appeared in naive repertoires, especially CD8, possibly memory cells re-expressing CD45RA. Activation and differentiation may alter RNA-based TCR counts.

Both TRBC1 and TRBC2 were covered by a beta constant-region primer of two equimolar oligonucleotides. Four rounds of PCR amplified the ligated cDNA using nested alpha and beta constant-region primers plus SP2. A 12-nucleotide UMI and the SP2 primer were added to the cDNA 3' end by oligonucleotide ligation. TCRdb re-called the UMI-ligation and nested PCR reads through MiXCR, storing one row per CDR3 protein. The repertoire holds 150,000 or so distinct CDR3 sequences, with roughly 22% as singletons. Germline CDR1 is SQVTM and CDR2 is ANQGSEA. The CDR3 spans 12 residues. V lost 8 bases and J lost 0, with 10 bases in between. This clonotype was seen a handful of times. The antigen is not known.

This receptor was taken from a human donor in good health. The chain uses TRBV29-1 and TRBJ1-1; D may be TRBD1 (5 bases). The sequenced sample consisted of naive CD4+ T cells from blood. CDR3 protein: CSQGGLNTEAFF. In nucleotides, the CDR3 is TGCAGCCAGGGCGGGCTGAACACTGAAGCTTTCTTT.